Below are 9 T cell receptor beta chains sequenced from a single sample in a study of blood T cell repertoires in COVID-19. This table comes from immunoSEQ multiplex PCR, and its TCRdb copy is limited to in-frame clones, with some not included. The sample records about 220,000 clones, 75% to 90% being singletons. What was sequenced was peripheral blood. These receptors were collected from a man aged 25 to 40 who had recovered from COVID-19.

This rearrangement joins TRBV3-1 (or the pseudogene TRBV3-2) to TRBJ2-4; D might be TRBD2 (6 bases). Germline values: CDR1 LGHDT, CDR2 YNNKEL (reference sequence). V lost 4 bases and J 5 bases, leaving 9 bases between the germline ends. This CDR3 contains 13 residues. CDR3: CASSPPGENIQYF. CDR3 nucleotides: TGTGCCAGCAGCCCCCCGGGAGAAAACATTCAGTACTTC.

V is TRBV27 and J is TRBJ2-5; 7 nucleotides line up with TRBD2. Germline CDR1 MNHEY, CDR2 SMNVEV (reference sequence). J lost 3 bases, V lost 4 bases, and 5 bases had no gene match. The CDR3 has 14 amino acids. The CDR3 DNA reads TGTGCCAGCAGTTCTTGGGGGGGGGAAGAGACCCAGTACTTC. It specifies CASSSWGGEETQYF.

The V call is TRBV3-1 (or the pseudogene TRBV3-2), the J call TRBJ1-1; D remains unclear. The CDR3 runs to 15 residues. Trimming shortened V by 4 bases and J by 4 bases, and 16 bases separated the two germline ends. CDR1 is LGHDT, CDR2 YNNKEL, per germline (reference sequence). The DNA for the CDR3 is TGTGCCAGCAGCCCCCCCGGAGGAAGAGGCACTGAAGCTTTCTTT. Translation: CASSPPGGRGTEAFF.

This clone was seen only once. The J gene is TRBJ2-7, the V gene TRBV7-2; tentatively, D is TRBD1 (5 bases). The CDR3 covers 13 residues. V gave up 3 bases and J gave up 5 bases, with 11 bases separating them. CDR1 is SGHTA, CDR2 FQGNSA, per germline. In nucleotides, the CDR3 is TGTGCCAGCAGCTTTCAGGGTGAGAACGAGCAGTACTTC. Translated: CASSFQGENEQYF.

The sample holds one count of this clone. The chain combines TRBV7-9 with TRBJ1-2; D call uncertain. The CDR3 is 13 residues long. V was cut by 5 bases and J by 3 bases, with 10 bases left in between. The germline CDR1 and CDR2 sequences are SEHNR and FQNEAQ (reference sequence). CDR3 sequence (DNA): TGTGCCAGCAGCCTGACGAGGGACTATGGCTACACCTTC. It translates to CASSLTRDYGYTF.

This clone showed up just once. The chain couples TRBV19 to TRBJ1-4; 8 nucleotides match TRBD1. The trim removed 6 bases at V and 14 bases at J, leaving 8 bases unmatched. The CDR3 totals 12 residues. Germline-derived CDR1 and CDR2 are LNHDA and SQIVND (reference sequence). The CDR3 DNA reads as TGTGCCAGTAGCGATACAGGGGGTAGCCTGTTTTTT. Residues: CASSDTGGSLFF.

This chain joins TRBV11-3 and TRBJ2-7, with a tentative D call TRBD1 (6 bases). The CDR3 is made up of 12 amino acids. Germline assignment: CDR1 SGHNT and CDR2 YENEEA. Trimming shortened V by 4 bases and J by 4 bases, and 8 bases separated the two germline ends. The CDR3 coding sequence is TGTGCCAGCAGCTCCAGGGGTTACGAGCAGTACTTC. Its translation is CASSSRGYEQYF.

The chain recombines TRBV3-1 (or the pseudogene TRBV3-2) with TRBJ2-7, with 7 bases aligning to TRBD2. The junction had 12 bases not matched to a gene; V was cut back by 4 bases and J by 3 bases. Germline CDR1 and CDR2: LGHDT and YNNKEL (reference sequence). There are 16 residues in the CDR3. CDR3 coding DNA: TGTGCCAGCAGCCCCCCCCTCCGGGACTACCACTACGAGCAGTACTTC. It translates to CASSPPLRDYHYEQYF.

The rearrangement uses TRBV5-5 and TRBJ1-1, with D perhaps TRBD1 (6 bases). There are 15 residues in the CDR3. Between the trimmed V and J ends, which lost 0 bases and 2 bases, there was a span of 11 bases. The germline V gene encodes CDR1 SGHKS and CDR2 YYEKEE (reference sequence). The chain's CDR3 is CASSLVGTTNTEAFF. In DNA, the CDR3 is TGTGCCAGCAGCTTGGTAGGGACAACCAACACTGAAGCTTTCTTT.